Listed below are T cell receptor beta chains from one sample, sequenced in a study of blood T cell repertoires in COVID-19. Only in-frame clones appear in the TCRdb table, and some are missing; sequencing was by immunoSEQ multiplex PCR. Of hundreds of thousands of clones in the sample, roughly 91% were seen once. The specimen was PBMCs or T cells enriched from blood (not recorded which). The receptors here all came from a woman aged 55-70 years in a cohort exposed to, infected with or recovered from COVID-19 (not recorded which). Each CDR3 is given with its conserved first and last residue. A D gene is named only where the DNA matches it firmly. The size field is filled for only some rows; it gives once, few, many or a size class.

clone_size: -
d_call: TRBD2
j_call: TRBJ2-1
v_call: TRBV7-2
cdr3_aa: CASSPSGRENNEQFF
cdr3_nt: TGTGCCAGCAGCCCTAGCGGGAGGGAGAACAATGAGCAGTTCTTC

clone_size: -
d_call: -
j_call: TRBJ2-7
v_call: TRBV6-5
cdr3_aa: CASSSPGPRTPYEQYF
cdr3_nt: TGTGCCAGCAGTTCACCGGGTCCTCGTACACCCTACGAGCAGTACTTC

clone_size: -
d_call: TRBD2
j_call: TRBJ2-7
v_call: TRBV28
cdr3_aa: CASSSGGGDFYEQYF
cdr3_nt: TGTGCCAGCAGTTCGGGCGGGGGGGACTTCTACGAGCAGTACTTC

clone_size: -
d_call: TRBD1
j_call: TRBJ1-3
v_call: TRBV5-1
cdr3_aa: CASSQTGGRAGNTIYF
cdr3_nt: TGCGCCAGCAGCCAAACAGGGGGCCGAGCTGGAAACACCATATATTTT

clone_size: -
d_call: -
j_call: TRBJ2-7
v_call: TRBV4-2
cdr3_aa: CASSQETDYEQYF
cdr3_nt: TGTGCCAGCAGCCAAGAGACTGACTACGAGCAGTACTTC

clone_size: -
d_call: -
j_call: TRBJ2-1
v_call: TRBV5-1
cdr3_aa: CASRVAGGNEQFF
cdr3_nt: TGCGCCAGCAGAGTAGCAGGGGGGAATGAGCAGTTCTTC

clone_size: -
d_call: -
j_call: TRBJ1-2
v_call: TRBV5-4
cdr3_aa: CASSPGGQLHTYGYTF
cdr3_nt: TGTGCCAGCAGCCCGGGCGGACAGCTCCACACCTATGGCTACACCTTC

clone_size: many
d_call: -
j_call: TRBJ2-3
v_call: TRBV9
cdr3_aa: CASSPREGLTDTQYF
cdr3_nt: TGTGCCAGCAGCCCCCGAGAGGGCCTCACAGATACGCAGTATTTT

clone_size: -
d_call: TRBD2
j_call: TRBJ2-7
v_call: TRBV13
cdr3_aa: CASSLLGGRSYEQYF
cdr3_nt: TGTGCCAGCAGCTTATTGGGGGGGAGATCCTACGAGCAGTACTTC

clone_size: -
d_call: -
j_call: TRBJ1-4
v_call: TRBV6-2/TRBV6-3
cdr3_aa: CASSLQGKLFF
cdr3_nt: TGTGCCAGCAGTTTACAGGGTAAACTGTTTTTT

clone_size: once
d_call: -
j_call: TRBJ2-5
v_call: TRBV18
cdr3_aa: CASSPASVQETQYF
cdr3_nt: TGTGCCAGCTCACCAGCTAGCGTACAAGAGACCCAGTACTTC

clone_size: -
d_call: TRBD1
j_call: TRBJ2-7
v_call: TRBV7-9
cdr3_aa: CASSPGQGGYEQYF
cdr3_nt: TGTGCCAGCAGCCCGGGACAGGGGGGATACGAGCAGTACTTC

clone_size: -
d_call: -
j_call: TRBJ2-7
v_call: TRBV12-3/TRBV12-4
cdr3_aa: CASREGDIGEQYF
cdr3_nt: TGTGCCAGCAGAGAGGGGGATATAGGCGAGCAGTACTTC

clone_size: -
d_call: TRBD1
j_call: TRBJ1-4
v_call: TRBV18
cdr3_aa: CASSPTGTGDEKLFF
cdr3_nt: TGTGCCAGCTCACCAACCGGGACAGGGGATGAAAAACTGTTTTTT

clone_size: -
d_call: TRBD1
j_call: TRBJ1-1
v_call: TRBV2
cdr3_aa: CASSDWTGRDTEAFF
cdr3_nt: TGTGCCAGCAGTGATTGGACAGGGAGGGACACTGAAGCTTTCTTT

clone_size: -
d_call: TRBD2
j_call: TRBJ2-7
v_call: TRBV28
cdr3_aa: CASSRLASDEQYF
cdr3_nt: TGTGCCAGCAGTCGACTAGCGTCGGACGAGCAGTACTTC

clone_size: -
d_call: TRBD1
j_call: TRBJ2-7
v_call: TRBV4-1
cdr3_aa: CASSPGTGAYEQYF
cdr3_nt: TGCGCCAGCAGCCCAGGGACAGGCGCCTACGAGCAGTACTTC

clone_size: -
d_call: -
j_call: TRBJ1-3
v_call: TRBV6-5
cdr3_aa: CATMAVNTIYF
cdr3_nt: TGTGCCACCATGGCGGTGAACACCATATATTTT

clone_size: -
d_call: TRBD2
j_call: TRBJ2-5
v_call: TRBV7-2
cdr3_aa: CASSLGGGWEETQYF
cdr3_nt: TGTGCCAGCAGCTTAGGGGGAGGGTGGGAAGAGACCCAGTACTTC

clone_size: -
d_call: TRBD1
j_call: TRBJ2-7
v_call: TRBV7-9
cdr3_aa: CASSPGQGDYEQYF
cdr3_nt: TGTGCCAGCAGCCCGGGACAGGGAGATTACGAGCAGTACTTC

clone_size: -
d_call: TRBD1
j_call: TRBJ2-1
v_call: TRBV6-6
cdr3_aa: CASRPGQGRDEQFF
cdr3_nt: TGTGCCAGCAGGCCGGGACAGGGTCGGGATGAGCAGTTCTTC

clone_size: -
d_call: -
j_call: TRBJ1-5
v_call: TRBV7-3
cdr3_aa: CASSLRWAPHSNQPQHF
cdr3_nt: TGTGCCAGCAGCCTCCGGTGGGCACCGCATAGCAATCAGCCCCAGCATTTT

clone_size: few
d_call: TRBD1
j_call: TRBJ1-2
v_call: TRBV2
cdr3_aa: CASSEGTGGIYGYTF
cdr3_nt: TGTGCCAGCAGTGAGGGGACAGGGGGCATCTATGGCTACACCTTC

clone_size: -
d_call: -
j_call: TRBJ2-7
v_call: TRBV7-9
cdr3_aa: CASSPSSEGYEQYF
cdr3_nt: TGTGCCAGCAGCCCCTCTAGCGAGGGGTACGAGCAGTACTTC

clone_size: -
d_call: -
j_call: TRBJ2-7
v_call: TRBV27
cdr3_aa: CASSYRGLDEQYF
cdr3_nt: TGTGCCAGCAGTTATAGGGGACTGGACGAGCAGTACTTC

clone_size: -
d_call: -
j_call: TRBJ2-7
v_call: TRBV12-2
cdr3_aa: CASRPLAGSGYEQYF
cdr3_nt: TGTGCAAGTCGCCCACTAGCGGGATCGGGGTACGAGCAGTACTTC

clone_size: -
d_call: TRBD2
j_call: TRBJ2-1
v_call: TRBV7-9
cdr3_aa: CASSPLAGGPRIYNEQFF
cdr3_nt: TGTGCCAGCAGCCCACTAGCGGGAGGGCCCCGGATCTACAATGAGCAGTTCTTC

clone_size: -
d_call: TRBD1
j_call: TRBJ2-5
v_call: TRBV5-1
cdr3_aa: CASSLEAVGTAQETQYF
cdr3_nt: TGCGCCAGCAGCTTGGAAGCGGTTGGGACAGCCCAAGAGACCCAGTACTTC

clone_size: -
d_call: TRBD1
j_call: TRBJ1-2
v_call: TRBV10-2
cdr3_aa: CASTGTGNGYTF
cdr3_nt: TGCGCCAGCACCGGGACAGGGAATGGCTACACCTTC

clone_size: -
d_call: TRBD1
j_call: TRBJ1-4
v_call: TRBV5-4
cdr3_aa: CASSFLPGQLANEKLFF
cdr3_nt: TGTGCCAGCAGCTTTCTACCGGGACAGCTGGCTAATGAAAAACTGTTTTTT

clone_size: -
d_call: TRBD1
j_call: TRBJ2-5
v_call: TRBV5-1
cdr3_aa: CASRGGQGGETQYF
cdr3_nt: TGCGCCAGCAGGGGTGGACAGGGGGGCGAGACCCAGTACTTC

clone_size: once
d_call: TRBD2
j_call: TRBJ2-7
v_call: TRBV3-1/TRBV3-2
cdr3_aa: CASSQAPGLASYEQYF
cdr3_nt: TGTGCCAGCAGCCAGGCTCCGGGACTAGCGTCCTACGAGCAGTACTTC

clone_size: -
d_call: TRBD2
j_call: TRBJ2-7
v_call: TRBV11-2
cdr3_aa: CASSLGGGRRFAYEQYF
cdr3_nt: TGTGCCAGCAGCTTAGGGGGCGGGAGGAGGTTCGCCTACGAGCAGTACTTC

clone_size: -
d_call: -
j_call: TRBJ2-5
v_call: TRBV2
cdr3_aa: CASSSQETQYF
cdr3_nt: TGTGCCAGCAGCTCCCAAGAGACCCAGTACTTC

clone_size: -
d_call: -
j_call: TRBJ2-3
v_call: TRBV5-1
cdr3_aa: CASSLTSRSRHTPDTQYF
cdr3_nt: TGCGCCAGCAGCTTGACCTCCAGGTCAAGACACACACCAGATACGCAGTATTTT

clone_size: -
d_call: -
j_call: TRBJ1-5
v_call: TRBV5-1
cdr3_aa: CASSLGAYSNQPQHF
cdr3_nt: TGCGCCAGCAGCTTGGGGGCCTATAGCAATCAGCCCCAGCATTTT

clone_size: -
d_call: TRBD1
j_call: TRBJ1-2
v_call: TRBV28
cdr3_aa: CASSSPQGATYGYTF
cdr3_nt: TGTGCCAGCAGTTCACCACAGGGGGCGACCTATGGCTACACCTTC

clone_size: once
d_call: TRBD1
j_call: TRBJ1-2
v_call: TRBV6-1
cdr3_aa: CASSDRGQGYTF
cdr3_nt: TGTGCCAGCAGTGACAGGGGGCAAGGCTACACCTTC

clone_size: -
d_call: -
j_call: TRBJ2-2
v_call: TRBV12-3/TRBV12-4
cdr3_aa: CASSSGDTGELFF
cdr3_nt: TGTGCCAGCAGTTCCGGGGACACCGGGGAGCTGTTTTTT

clone_size: once
d_call: -
j_call: TRBJ1-5
v_call: TRBV19
cdr3_aa: CASSNSGNQPQHF
cdr3_nt: TGTGCCAGTAGTAACTCAGGGAATCAGCCCCAGCATTTT

clone_size: -
d_call: -
j_call: TRBJ2-5
v_call: TRBV7-2
cdr3_aa: CASSLVSMGQSLGETQYF
cdr3_nt: TGTGCCAGCAGCTTAGTTTCGATGGGTCAGAGCCTCGGGGAGACCCAGTACTTC

clone_size: -
d_call: TRBD2
j_call: TRBJ2-2
v_call: TRBV30
cdr3_aa: CAWSVLGLAGDTGELFF
cdr3_nt: TGTGCCTGGAGTGTGCTCGGACTAGCGGGAGATACCGGGGAGCTGTTTTTT

clone_size: -
d_call: TRBD1
j_call: TRBJ2-7
v_call: TRBV28
cdr3_aa: CASRQDRSMHF
cdr3_nt: TGTGCCAGCAGACAGGACAGGTCTATGCACTTC

clone_size: -
d_call: -
j_call: TRBJ2-7
v_call: TRBV6-2/TRBV6-3
cdr3_aa: CASSSGNRGYEQYF
cdr3_nt: TGTGCCAGCAGTTCGGGGAACAGAGGCTACGAGCAGTACTTC

clone_size: -
d_call: TRBD2
j_call: TRBJ2-7
v_call: TRBV7-2
cdr3_aa: CASTTRRGDYEQYF
cdr3_nt: TGTGCCAGCACCACACGGCGGGGGGACTACGAGCAGTACTTC

clone_size: -
d_call: TRBD1
j_call: TRBJ2-7
v_call: TRBV6-5
cdr3_aa: CASSYPGQGSYEQYF
cdr3_nt: TGTGCCAGCAGTTACCCGGGACAGGGCTCTTACGAGCAGTACTTC

clone_size: -
d_call: -
j_call: TRBJ2-2
v_call: TRBV6-5
cdr3_aa: CASSTRTVITGELFF
cdr3_nt: TGTGCCAGCAGTACTAGGACAGTGATCACCGGGGAGCTGTTTTTT

clone_size: -
d_call: TRBD1
j_call: TRBJ1-3
v_call: TRBV11-2
cdr3_aa: CASSLLGQGSTIYF
cdr3_nt: TGTGCCAGCAGCCTCCTTGGACAGGGAAGCACCATATATTTT

clone_size: -
d_call: TRBD1
j_call: TRBJ2-5
v_call: TRBV3-1/TRBV3-2
cdr3_aa: CASSQDFPGTGSQETQYF
cdr3_nt: TGTGCCAGCAGCCAAGATTTCCCCGGGACAGGGTCCCAAGAGACCCAGTACTTC

clone_size: -
d_call: TRBD1
j_call: TRBJ2-7
v_call: TRBV10-1
cdr3_aa: CASKSRDRGPYEQYF
cdr3_nt: TGCGCCAGCAAATCCCGGGACAGGGGCCCCTACGAGCAGTACTTC